This T cell receptor beta chain is drawn from a study of PD-L1 blockade in urothelial cancer. Study background: It was at some point between 2014 and 2016 that patients started atezolizumab at 1,200 mg intravenously every 3 weeks. Most patients, about nine tenths of the roughly 30, were males with bladder-origin cancer.

Germline V gives CDR1 LNHDA, CDR2 SQIVND (reference sequence). This CDR3 contains 14 residues. V lost 10 bases, J lost 5 bases, and 17 bases lay in between. Clones were sequenced by immunoSEQ multiplex PCR, and TCRdb holds only the in-frame ones, with some missing. The data show some 120,000 clones, around 93% seen once. The time point here: peripheral blood 6 weeks after treatment start. This chain uses TRBV19 with TRBJ1-4; D remains unclear. The sequences come from PBMCs, collected around atezolizumab (anti-PD-L1) treatment. The sequence was obtained from a man aged 55 to 70 with urothelial cancer. CDR3: CATHRDNHNEKLFF. In DNA, the CDR3 is TGTGCCACACATCGTGACAATCACAATGAAAAACTGTTTTTT.